Listed here are 15 T cell receptor beta chains from one sample, sequenced in a study of PD-1 blockade in classical Hodgkin lymphoma. Here immunoSEQ multiplex PCR was the method, and the copy in TCRdb shows in-frame clones only, minus some. This sample has about 97,000 clones, with more than 85% found just once. Every patient relapsed after autologous stem cell transplantation, and brentuximab vedotin exposure varied. The sequences come from peripheral blood mononuclear cells (PBMCs), collected before the second cycle of nivolumab. These receptor sequences come from a human donor with classical Hodgkin lymphoma.

V is TRBV18 and J is TRBJ1-4; the D gene is possibly TRBD1 (6 bases). Germline-derived CDR1 and CDR2 are KGHSH and LQKENI. Trimming stripped 3 bases from V and 3 bases from J, with 11 bases between. The CDR3 is 15 residues long. The CDR3 sequence: CASSPTGSPNEKLFF. The CDR3 region has the DNA TGTGCCAGCTCACCCACAGGGTCACCTAATGAAAAACTGTTTTTT.

This sequence joins TRBV5-1 and TRBJ2-2; D might be TRBD1 (5 bases). The CDR3 extends over 14 amino acids. The ends were cut back, 5 bases at V and 5 bases at J, with 13 bases in the middle. CDR1 is SGHRS, CDR2 YFSETQ, per germline. CDR3 amino acids: CASSHRLGTGELFF. The CDR3 DNA reads TGCGCCAGCAGTCACAGGCTCGGGACCGGGGAGCTGTTTTTT.

This clone has only a few counts. The chain links TRBV9 to TRBJ1-4; 8 bases map to TRBD1. V gave up 4 bases and J gave up 2 bases; unmatched junction bases: 10. The CDR3 spans 17 residues. Germline-derived CDR1 and CDR2 are SGDLS and YYNGEE. The CDR3, as DNA: TGTGCCAGCAGCCCAGGACAGGGCGGTCTTACTAATGAAAAACTGTTTTTT. Protein: CASSPGQGGLTNEKLFF.

V is TRBV5-6 and J is TRBJ2-1; the D gene is possibly TRBD2 (5 bases). The CDR3 loop spans 19 amino acids. Germline-derived CDR1 and CDR2 are SGHDT and YYEEEE. Trimming removed 3 bases at V and 5 bases at J, with 27 bases between. Here the CDR3 reads CASSSQYGVWRPRDNEQFF. In DNA form, the CDR3 reads TGTGCCAGCAGCTCCCAGTACGGGGTCTGGAGACCTCGGGACAATGAGCAGTTCTTC.

The DNA for the CDR3 is TGCGCCAGCAGCCAAGTAAGGGAGACTGAAGCTTTCTTT. This translates into CASSQVRETEAFF. The chain employs TRBV4-3 and TRBJ1-1; D not certain. The CDR3 loop spans 13 amino acids. V shed 1 base and J shed 5 bases, with 8 bases lying between them. CDR1 is LGHNA and CDR2 is YSLEER in the germline V gene.

By share, this clone counts as medium-sized. V usage is TRBV7-8 and J usage is TRBJ1-2, with D unclear. V lost 2 bases and J lost 2, with 15 bases in between. Germline V gene lookup returns CDR1 SGHVS and CDR2 FQNEAQ. This CDR3 contains 16 residues. CDR3 in amino acids: CASSLLARENNYGYTF. The DNA for the CDR3 is TGTGCCAGCAGCTTATTAGCTCGAGAAAACAACTATGGCTACACCTTC.

This chain links TRBV30 with TRBJ2-3, with TRBD2 matching 9 bases. V shed 0 bases and J 2 bases; nucleotides not matched to a gene: 3. Germline V gene data show CDR1 as GTSNPN and CDR2 as SVGIG (reference sequence). This CDR3 is 15 amino acids long. In DNA form, the CDR3 reads TGTGCCTGGAGTGTAGCGGGGGGCTCCACAGATACGCAGTATTTT. Its protein is CAWSVAGGSTDTQYF.

The CDR3 sequence is CASSFASGGDYEQYF. CDR3 nucleotides: TGTGCCAGCAGCTTCGCTAGCGGGGGGGACTACGAGCAGTACTTC. The chain couples TRBV7-2 to TRBJ2-7; 12 nucleotides line up with TRBD2. This CDR3 comprises 15 residues. Trimming cost V 3 bases and J 3 bases; bases outside gene matches: 3. Germline loops: CDR1 SGHTA, CDR2 FQGNSA.

The chain has TRBV6-4 and TRBJ1-6; TRBD1 might be the D (6 bases). CDR3 length equals 14 residues. V shed 3 bases and J shed 5 bases, with 8 bases lying between them. The V gene's germline CDR1 is MRHNA and CDR2 SNTAGT. CDR3 sequence: CASSEAGDNSPLHF. In DNA form, the CDR3 reads TGTGCCAGCAGTGAGGCAGGGGATAATTCACCCCTCCACTTT.

The chain uses TRBV6-1 and TRBJ1-5; 10 positions agree with TRBD1. Germline values: CDR1 MNHNS, CDR2 SASEGT. Trimming at V came to 7 bases and at J to 9 bases, leaving 12 bases not matched to a gene. The CDR3 has 15 amino acids. The CDR3 region is CASNIGTGEVGPQHF. For the CDR3, the DNA is TGTGCCAGCAATATAGGGACAGGGGAGGTCGGGCCCCAGCATTTT.

The V and J genes are TRBV10-3 and TRBJ1-2; 8 bases match TRBD1. CDR1 and CDR2 from the germline V gene are ENHRY and SYGVKD. CDR3 size: 14 residues. Unmatched junction bases numbered 11, after V lost 2 bases and J lost 12 bases. The CDR3 DNA sequence: TGTGCCATCAGTGAGCCAAGGGACAGGCCGTCGCACACCTTC. This sequence encodes CAISEPRDRPSHTF.

This chain joins TRBV19 and TRBJ1-1; D gene uncertain. Trimming left V 5 bases short and J 1 base short, with 8 bases between. CDR1 and CDR2 (germline): LNHDA, SQIVND (reference sequence). This CDR3 contains 13 residues. CDR3 sequence: CASSWAPNTEAFF. The CDR3 DNA sequence: TGTGCCAGTAGTTGGGCCCCGAACACTGAAGCTTTCTTT.

The J gene is TRBJ1-3, the V gene TRBV9, with unresolved D. Deletions cut 3 bases from V and 4 bases from J, with 8 bases between. Germline lookup yields CDR1 SGDLS and CDR2 YYNGEE. The CDR3 is made up of 13 amino acids. The CDR3 loop reads CASSAGNGNTIYF. DNA of the CDR3: TGTGCCAGCAGCGCGGGGAACGGAAACACCATATATTTT.

The rearrangement joins TRBV13 to TRBJ2-2, with D possibly matching TRBD2 (6 bases). V gave up 7 bases and J gave up 1 base, with 19 bases separating them. The CDR3 runs 17 residues. The V gene's germline CDR1 is PRHDT and CDR2 FYEKMQ (reference sequence). CDR3 nucleotide sequence: TGTGCCAGCACCCCATTAAGGGACTGGAGGAACACCGGGGAGCTGTTTTTT. Encoded protein: CASTPLRDWRNTGELFF. The full variable domain, its missing parts supplied by reference TRBV13 and TRBJ2-2, is AAGVIQSPRHLIKEKRETATLKCYPIPRHDTVYWYQQGPGQDPQFLISFYEKMQSDKGSIPDRFSAQQFSDYHSELNMSSLELGDSALYFCASTPLRDWRNTGELFFGEGSRLTVL.

This clone was found once. The rearrangement joins TRBV7-3 to TRBJ1-1; D unclear. Trimming stripped 2 bases from V and 7 bases from J, with 26 bases between. Germline-derived CDR1 and CDR2 are SGHTA and FQGTGA. CDR3 size: 18 residues. The CDR3 here is CASSLSAGQSHAGNEAFF. The CDR3 nucleotides are TGTGCCAGCAGCTTATCAGCCGGGCAGTCTCACGCCGGAAATGAAGCTTTCTTT.